One and the same sample provided the 14 T cell receptor beta chains below, sequenced in a study of control samples from healthy donors and cancer patients. The protocol was immunoSEQ multiplex PCR, while the TCRdb copy is restricted to in-frame clones and leaves out a portion. Of approximately 210,000 clones listed, roughly nine tenths are singletons. The sequenced sample consisted of blood. Every receptor here comes from a man younger than 40 in good health.

The chain carries TRBV4-2 and TRBJ2-1; D may be TRBD2 (6 bases). In germline, CDR1 is LGHNA, CDR2 YNFKEQ. This CDR3 is built from 21 residues. Trimming removed 2 bases from V and 4 bases from J, with 30 bases in between. The CDR3 nucleotides are TGTGCCAGCAGCCAATTTTGGGTCGGGACTGGCCGTACGGGGAGTTACAATGAGCAGTTCTTC. Its translation: CASSQFWVGTGRTGSYNEQFF.

The V gene is TRBV19, the J gene TRBJ2-4; 14 positions match TRBD2. Germline CDR1 LNHDA, CDR2 SQIVND (reference sequence). The CDR3 contains 14 residues. The V gene end was trimmed by 6 bases and the J gene end by 8 bases; junction bases not matched to a gene: 3. CDR3 in amino acids: CASRGTSGGYIQYF. CDR3 bases: TGTGCCAGTAGAGGGACTAGCGGGGGTTACATTCAGTACTTC. Looking up the rest from reference TRBV19 and TRBJ2-4 gives the full variable domain: DGGITQSPKYLFRKEGQNVTLSCEQNLNHDAMYWYRQDPGQGLRLIYYSQIVNDFQKGDIAEGYSVSREKKESFPLTVTSAQKNPTAFYLCASRGTSGGYIQYFGAGTRLSVL.

The V and J genes are TRBV6-5 and TRBJ1-3, with a weak D call TRBD1 (6 bases). CDR1 and CDR2 (germline): MNHEY, SVGAGI. V lost 4 bases and J 1 base, leaving 14 bases between the germline ends. The CDR3 runs 16 residues. CDR3 region: CASSSLGRGSGNTIYF. CDR3 nucleotides: TGTGCCAGCAGTTCTCTCGGCAGGGGTTCTGGAAACACCATATATTTT.

In this sample, this clone turned up once. V usage is TRBV19 and J usage is TRBJ1-6; D not certain. Germline-derived CDR1 and CDR2 are LNHDA and SQIVND (reference sequence). The CDR3 is 17 residues long. Trimming shortened V by 5 bases and J by 8 bases, and 22 bases separated the two germline ends. In DNA, the CDR3 is TGTGCCAGTAGTTCACACCTGGGAGAGGCAGCGGATTCACCCCTCCACTTT. This codes for CASSSHLGEAADSPLHF.

A single count supports this clone. The V and J genes are TRBV9 and TRBJ2-7; D is perhaps TRBD1 (6 bases). V was cut by 2 bases and J by 3 bases, with 12 bases left in between. The CDR3 sequence is 14 residues long. CDR1 is SGDLS, CDR2 YYNGEE, per germline. This CDR3 is CASSVGQTIYEQYF. CDR3 in DNA: TGTGCCAGCAGCGTCGGACAGACGATCTACGAGCAGTACTTC.

This clone has a single count. The chain is built from TRBV3-1 (or the pseudogene TRBV3-2) and TRBJ2-3; D is ambiguous. There are 13 residues in the CDR3. The germline V gene encodes CDR1 LGHDT and CDR2 YNNKEL (reference sequence). Trimming shortened V by 5 bases and J by 5 bases, and 11 bases separated the two germline ends. The CDR3 DNA reads as TGTGCCAGCAGCAGTCCCCCGCAAGATACGCAGTATTTT. It yields the protein CASSSPPQDTQYF.

The chain combines TRBV28 with TRBJ2-1; no reliable D call. CDR1 and CDR2 from the germline V gene are MDHEN and SYDVKM. Trimming removed 6 bases from V and 0 bases from J, with 9 bases in between. This CDR3 comprises 14 residues. DNA for the CDR3: TGTGCCAGCAGCACACCACGCTCCTACAATGAGCAGTTCTTC. It is translated as CASSTPRSYNEQFF.

J is TRBJ1-2 and V is TRBV11-2, with 7 bases fitting TRBD1. The germline V gene has CDR1 SGHAT and CDR2 FQNNGV. The CDR3 is 14 residues long. V shed 5 bases, J shed 4 bases, and the junction held 7 bases outside the gene matches. In DNA, the CDR3 is TGTGCCAGCAGCCCTTTATCAGGGGGCTATGGCTACACCTTC. It translates to CASSPLSGGYGYTF.

The chain is built from TRBV20-1 and TRBJ2-7; 8 bases line up with TRBD2. The CDR3 totals 15 residues. J gave up 4 bases and V 3 bases, and 11 bases lay outside the gene matches. From germline, CDR1 is DFQATT and CDR2 SNEGSKA (reference sequence). The CDR3 nucleotides read TGCAGTGCTAGTCCTTTGCGGGGGGCAACGTACGAGCAGTACTTC. It codes for CSASPLRGATYEQYF.

The chain recombines TRBV5-6 with TRBJ2-7; 8 bases fit TRBD1. There are 14 residues in the CDR3. After removal of 4 bases from V and 7 bases from J, the junction contained 10 bases not matched to a gene. CDR1 is SGHDT and CDR2 is YYEEEE in the germline V gene. The CDR3 DNA is TGTGCCAGCAGCCTCTGGGACAGGAAGGAGGAGCAGTACTTC. Amino acid sequence: CASSLWDRKEEQYF.

This clone was observed a single time. This chain connects TRBV10-3 to TRBJ2-1; 9 bases align to TRBD2. Germline V gives CDR1 ENHRY, CDR2 SYGVKD. This CDR3 has 16 amino acids. J gave up 5 bases and V 2 bases, and 7 bases lay outside the gene matches. The CDR3 reads CAISEVGLAGNNEQFF. The CDR3 nucleotides are TGTGCCATCAGTGAGGTCGGTCTAGCGGGGAACAATGAGCAGTTCTTC.

The chain recombines TRBV5-6 with TRBJ2-4; D tentatively reads TRBD1 or TRBD2 (5 bases each). The V and J ends lost 4 bases and 6 bases respectively, with 8 bases between them. Germline CDR1 and CDR2: SGHDT and YYEEEE. There are 12 residues in the CDR3. As DNA, the CDR3 is TGTGCCAGCAGCCGGGACGGAAACATTCAGTACTTC. Protein: CASSRDGNIQYF.

The CDR3 nucleotides read TGTGCCAGCAGCTTACTGGGACAGAAGTACGAGCAGTACTTC. Translating gives CASSLLGQKYEQYF. The chain links TRBV7-9 to TRBJ2-7; 7 bases line up with TRBD1. Trimming cost V 2 bases and J 4 bases; bases outside gene matches: 5. The CDR3 covers 14 residues. Germline-derived CDR1 and CDR2 are SEHNR and FQNEAQ (reference sequence).

This chain joins TRBV27 and TRBJ1-6; D unresolved. The ends were cut back, 6 bases at V and 0 bases at J, with 12 bases in the middle. In germline, CDR1 is MNHEY, CDR2 SMNVEV (reference sequence). The length of the CDR3 is 16 residues. The CDR3, as DNA: TGTGCCAGCAGCCCACAGACCAGCTCCTATAATTCACCCCTCCACTTT. This translates into CASSPQTSSYNSPLHF.